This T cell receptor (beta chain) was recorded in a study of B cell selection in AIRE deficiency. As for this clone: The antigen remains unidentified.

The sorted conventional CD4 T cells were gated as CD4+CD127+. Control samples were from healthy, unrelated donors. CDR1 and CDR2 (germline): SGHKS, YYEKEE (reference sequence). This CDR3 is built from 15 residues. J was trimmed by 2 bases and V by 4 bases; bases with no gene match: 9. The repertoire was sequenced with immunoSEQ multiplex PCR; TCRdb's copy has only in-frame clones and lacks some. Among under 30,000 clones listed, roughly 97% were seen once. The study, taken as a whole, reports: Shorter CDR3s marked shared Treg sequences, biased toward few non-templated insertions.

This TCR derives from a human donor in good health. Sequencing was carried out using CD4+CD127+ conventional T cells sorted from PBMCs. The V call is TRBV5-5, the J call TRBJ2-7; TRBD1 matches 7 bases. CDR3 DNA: TGTGCCAGCAGCCCACACGCCGGACAGGCCTACGAGCAGTACTTC. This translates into CASSPHAGQAYEQYF.